The 28 T cell receptor beta chains presented below share a single source sample, sequenced in a study of cytomegalovirus exposure and HLA in healthy donors. The PCR was carried out with 60 Vbeta primers and 13 Jbeta primers. The assay was immunoSEQ multiplex PCR, and TCRdb's table has in-frame clones only and misses some. The sample holds under 130,000 clones, approximately 79% seen once. The sample consisted of PBMCs. Receptors originate from a man aged 30-40 years in good health and CMV-seropositive.

The rearrangement uses TRBV12-5 and TRBJ1-4; a possible D gene is TRBD1 (5 bases). This CDR3 is built from 18 residues. Germline-derived CDR1 and CDR2 are LGHNT and FRNRAP. Between the trimmed V and J ends, which lost 4 bases and 0 bases, there was a span of 18 bases. CDR3 bases: TGTGCTAGTGGTTCGCCGGGAGGGGCCTCCGCAACTAATGAAAAACTGTTTTTT. This translates into CASGSPGGASATNEKLFF. The full variable domain, completed using reference TRBV12-5 and TRBJ1-4, is DARVTQTPRHKVTEMGQEVTMRCQPILGHNTVFWYRQTMMQGLELLAYFRNRAPLDDSGMPKDRFSAEMPDATLATLKIQPSEPRDSAVYFCASGSPGGASATNEKLFFGSGTQLSVL.

The genes are TRBV19 and TRBJ2-7; D may be TRBD2 (6 bases). CDR1 and CDR2 (germline): LNHDA, SQIVND (reference sequence). The CDR3 length is 15 residues. The V end lost 0 bases, the J end lost 7 bases, and 16 bases lay between the germline ends. DNA of the CDR3: TGTGCCAGTAGTATAGATCTCCCTAGCGTAACGGAGCAGTACTTC. This codes for CASSIDLPSVTEQYF. The full variable domain, in which reference TRBV19 and TRBJ2-7 provide the parts outside the CDR3, is DGGITQSPKYLFRKEGQNVTLSCEQNLNHDAMYWYRQDPGQGLRLIYYSQIVNDFQKGDIAEGYSVSREKKESFPLTVTSAQKNPTAFYLCASSIDLPSVTEQYFGPGTRLTVT.

The chain is built from TRBV29-1 and TRBJ2-5; 9 positions match TRBD1. CDR3 length: 11 amino acids. Losses at the gene ends were 1 base for V and 12 bases for J; bases not matched to a gene: 3. Looked up from germline, CDR1 is SQVTM and CDR2 is ANQGSEA. CDR3 DNA: TGCAGCGTTGAAGGGGACAGGGAGGAGTACTTC. Translated: CSVEGDREEYF.

This chain joins TRBV15 and TRBJ1-3; D is ambiguous. Trimming pared 1 base from V and 0 bases from J, leaving 4 bases between. This CDR3 has 14 residues. Germline V gives CDR1 LNHNV, CDR2 YYDKDF (reference sequence). Here the CDR3 DNA reads TGTGCCACCAGCAGAGGGAGCTCTGGAAACACCATATATTTT. Protein: CATSRGSSGNTIYF.

The chain combines TRBV7-9 with TRBJ2-2, with D tentatively TRBD2 (6 bases). The CDR3 has 17 residues. Germline CDR1 SEHNR, CDR2 FQNEAQ (reference sequence). Trimming took 3 bases from V and 2 from J, leaving 16 bases between them. The DNA of the CDR3 is TGTGCCAGCAGCTTCTCCCCACGGCGGGGCAACACCGGGGAGCTGTTTTTT. Amino acid sequence: CASSFSPRRGNTGELFF.

The V gene is TRBV6-5, the J gene TRBJ2-5; 7 nucleotides line up with TRBD2. The DNA matches TRBJ2-7 better at its end, which makes the J call doubtful. This CDR3 is built from 14 residues. Germline CDR1 and CDR2: MNHEY and SVGAGI. CDR3 amino acids: CASTSGGVDYEQYF. The CDR3 DNA reads as TGTGCCAGCACAAGTGGGGGGGTCGACTACGAGCAGTACTTC.

The V and J genes are TRBV30 and TRBJ2-3; D possibly corresponds to TRBD2 (5 bases). CDR3 length equals 16 residues. V lost 1 base, J lost 0 bases, and 14 bases lay in between. The germline V gene encodes CDR1 GTSNPN and CDR2 SVGIG (reference sequence). This CDR3 reads CAWSAGRTASTDTQYF. CDR3 nucleotide sequence: TGTGCCTGGAGTGCTGGACGGACTGCTAGCACAGATACGCAGTATTTT.

The table lists this clone with a few counts. CDR3 nucleotide sequence: TGTGCCAGCAGTCCAGCTCCCTCATGGAGCTCCTACAATGAGCAGTTCTTC. Its protein is CASSPAPSWSSYNEQFF. The V and J genes are TRBV28 and TRBJ2-1, with D hard to call. CDR3 size: 17 residues. V lost 5 bases and J lost 0, with 17 bases in between. CDR1 and CDR2 (germline): MDHEN, SYDVKM.

V is TRBV7-2 and J is TRBJ1-6; 11 positions match TRBD1. Trimming removed 3 bases from V and 10 bases from J; junction bases left unmatched: 5. The CDR3 runs 15 residues. Germline V gene lookup returns CDR1 SGHTA and CDR2 FQGNSA. CDR3 amino acids: CASSLDRGRRSPLHF. The CDR3 DNA reads TGTGCCAGCAGCTTGGACAGGGGGCGCCGGTCACCCCTCCACTTT.

This chain connects TRBV4-2 to TRBJ2-5; no definite D call. Trimming cost V 4 bases and J 2 bases, with 8 bases left between them. The germline V gene encodes CDR1 LGHNA and CDR2 YNFKEQ. CDR3 length: 13 residues. CDR3 in amino acids: CASSLGWQETQYF. The CDR3 nucleotides are TGTGCCAGCAGCCTCGGTTGGCAAGAGACCCAGTACTTC.

V is TRBV4-1 and J is TRBJ2-5, with 7 positions matching TRBD2. V lost 0 bases, J lost 2 bases, and 6 bases stayed unmatched. The germline V gene encodes CDR1 MGHRA and CDR2 YSYEKL. This CDR3 is 16 amino acids long. CDR3 protein: CASSQEGRALQETQYF. In DNA, the CDR3 is TGCGCCAGCAGCCAAGAAGGGAGGGCGCTTCAAGAGACCCAGTACTTC.

The J gene is TRBJ1-2, the V gene TRBV7-9, with a tentative D call TRBD1 (5 bases). The CDR3 is made up of 15 amino acids. Trimming removed 6 bases from V and 0 bases from J, with 14 bases in between. Germline V lookup: CDR1 SEHNR, CDR2 FQNEAQ (reference sequence). As DNA, the CDR3 is TGTGCCAGCAGTCCAGCGACAGATCCTAACTATGGCTACACCTTC. Translated: CASSPATDPNYGYTF.

This chain links TRBV6-1 with TRBJ1-3, with D possibly being TRBD1 (6 bases). Germline V lookup: CDR1 MNHNS, CDR2 SASEGT. The CDR3 runs to 14 residues. V lost 7 bases, J lost 3 bases, and 13 bases lay in between. CDR3 residues: CASIYRVLGNTIYF. CDR3 DNA: TGTGCCAGCATTTACAGGGTCCTTGGAAACACCATATATTTT.

The chain uses TRBV30 and TRBJ1-5; tentative D call: TRBD1 (6 bases). The CDR3 sequence is 14 residues long. Germline loops: CDR1 GTSNPN, CDR2 SVGIG (reference sequence). Between the trimmed V and J ends, which lost 3 bases and 5 bases, there was a span of 14 bases. The CDR3 nucleotides are TGTGCCTGGAGCGCTACCAACAGGGATCAGCCCCAGCATTTT. Its protein is CAWSATNRDQPQHF. Supplemented by reference TRBV30 and TRBJ1-5, the full variable domain reads SQTIHQWPATLVQPVGSPLSLECTVEGTSNPNLYWYRQAAGRGLQLLFYSVGIGQISSEVPQNLSASRPQDRQFILSSKKLLLSDSGFYLCAWSATNRDQPQHFGDGTRLSIL.

The chain links TRBV10-3 to TRBJ2-3; a possible D gene is TRBD2 (7 bases). Trimming stripped 6 bases from V and 1 base from J, with 14 bases between. CDR1 and CDR2 (germline): ENHRY, SYGVKD. CDR3 size: 15 residues. CDR3 sequence (DNA): TGTGCCATCAGCCTCGGGGGGCCCCGCACAGATACGCAGTATTTT. This gives the protein CAISLGGPRTDTQYF.

The chain joins TRBV7-2 to TRBJ2-7; D gene uncertain. Trimming pared 0 bases from V and 6 bases from J, leaving 3 bases between. This CDR3 has 11 amino acids. Germline CDR1 and CDR2: SGHTA and FQGNSA. In DNA form, the CDR3 reads TGTGCCAGCAGCTTAGCCCTCGAGCAGTACTTC. Translation: CASSLALEQYF.

This clone occurred a few times. This rearrangement joins TRBV28 to TRBJ2-6; a possible D gene is TRBD2 (5 bases). There are 16 residues in the CDR3. Trimming removed 3 bases at V and 0 bases at J, with 9 bases between. CDR1 and CDR2 (germline): MDHEN, SYDVKM. CDR3 nucleotides: TGTGCCAGCAGTTTTCGCGGGCTCTCTGGGGCCAACGTCCTGACTTTC. Protein product: CASSFRGLSGANVLTF.

V usage is TRBV4-2 and J usage is TRBJ1-1, with a tentative D call TRBD1 (6 bases). This CDR3 region has 14 residues. Germline lookup yields CDR1 LGHNA and CDR2 YNFKEQ. The V end was cut by 1 base, the J end by 1 base, with 7 bases between. The DNA of the CDR3 is TGTGCCAGCAGCCAAGGAGGGGGGAACACTGAAGCTTTCTTT. It is translated as CASSQGGGNTEAFF.

This clone was recorded only once. This sequence joins TRBV30 and TRBJ1-2; no definite D call. Germline V gene lookup returns CDR1 GTSNPN and CDR2 SVGIG (reference sequence). The CDR3 loop spans 13 amino acids. V lost 2 bases, J lost 6 bases, and 13 bases lay in between. The chain's CDR3 is CAWSIQVGDGYTF. Written as DNA, the CDR3 is TGTGCCTGGAGTATCCAGGTGGGTGATGGCTACACCTTC.

This chain links TRBV6-4 with TRBJ2-2; D is perhaps TRBD2 (5 bases). CDR3 length: 15 residues. Trimming took 4 bases from V and 0 from J, leaving 9 bases between them. The germline CDR1 and CDR2 sequences are MRHNA and SNTAGT. The CDR3 reads CASSALGANTGELFF. DNA of the CDR3: TGTGCCAGCAGTGCACTCGGGGCGAACACCGGGGAGCTGTTTTTT.

This clone has a single count. The genes are TRBV5-6 and TRBJ1-1; 11 bases align to TRBD1. Trimming cost V 4 bases and J 11 bases; bases outside gene matches: 13. From germline, CDR1 is SGHDT and CDR2 YYEEEE. The CDR3 covers 15 residues. Here the CDR3 reads CASSPWTGGIPDAFF. The CDR3 DNA follows: TGTGCCAGCAGCCCTTGGACAGGGGGCATCCCAGATGCTTTCTTT.

The sample holds a few counts of this clone. The V and J genes are TRBV19 and TRBJ1-6; a weak D match, TRBD1 (6 bases). V lost 4 bases and J lost 4, with 11 bases in between. The germline gives CDR1 LNHDA, CDR2 SQIVND (reference sequence). This CDR3 is built from 15 residues. The DNA of the CDR3 is TGTGCCAGTAGTAATTCCAGGGGTTATAATTCACCCCTCCACTTT. Encoded protein: CASSNSRGYNSPLHF.

The chain combines TRBV5-6 with TRBJ1-2, with 7 nucleotides matching TRBD1. V gave up 0 bases and J gave up 7 bases; unmatched junction bases: 3. This CDR3 region has 13 residues. The germline V gene encodes CDR1 SGHDT and CDR2 YYEEEE. CDR3 loop: CASSLGGQPGYTF. The DNA for the CDR3 is TGTGCCAGCAGCTTGGGGGGACAGCCTGGCTACACCTTC.

In DNA form, the CDR3 reads TGCAGCGTTGAAGGTGGGGGAGGAGGCTATGGCTACACCTTC. Its translation is CSVEGGGGGYGYTF. J is TRBJ1-2 and V is TRBV29-1; TRBD1 might be the D (5 bases). Germline V gene sequence: CDR1 SQVTM, CDR2 ANQGSEA. V gave up 1 base and J gave up 4 bases, with 13 bases separating them. The CDR3 spans 14 residues. The complete variable domain, with remaining parts taken from reference TRBV29-1 and TRBJ1-2, reads SAVISQKPSRDICQRGTSLTIQCQVDSQVTMMFWYRQQPGQSLTLIATANQGSEATYESGFVIDKFPISRPNLTFSTLTVSNMSPEDSSIYLCSVEGGGGGYGYTFGSGTRLTVV.

The V gene is TRBV19, the J gene TRBJ1-5; tentatively, D is TRBD1 (6 bases). Between the trimmed V and J ends, which lost 2 bases and 2 bases, there was a span of 16 bases. This CDR3 region has 17 residues. Germline CDR1 LNHDA, CDR2 SQIVND (reference sequence). This CDR3 reads CASSIRGQGLGNQPQHF. The CDR3 nucleotides are TGTGCCAGTAGTATACGGGGACAAGGCTTAGGCAATCAGCCCCAGCATTTT.

The chain is built from TRBV27 and TRBJ2-7, with 8 bases that match TRBD1. The CDR3 is 14 amino acids. The germline gives CDR1 MNHEY, CDR2 SMNVEV (reference sequence). With 6 bases clipped from V and 4 bases from J, the junction kept 8 bases outside the gene matches. CDR3: CASSPQGVGYEQYF. CDR3 coding DNA: TGTGCCAGCAGCCCACAGGGGGTTGGTTACGAGCAGTACTTC.

The V gene is TRBV28, the J gene TRBJ1-1; TRBD1 matches 9 bases. Unmatched junction bases numbered 7, after V lost 9 bases and J lost 5 bases. CDR1 is MDHEN, CDR2 SYDVKM, per germline. The CDR3 is 13 residues long. The CDR3 is CASLQGARTEAFF. The CDR3 nucleotides are TGTGCCAGTTTACAGGGGGCGAGAACTGAAGCTTTCTTT.

The chain has TRBV11-2 and TRBJ2-7; 8 bases fit TRBD1. Unmatched junction bases numbered 9, after V lost 6 bases and J lost 2 bases. Looked up from germline, CDR1 is SGHAT and CDR2 is FQNNGV. This CDR3 region has 15 residues. CDR3 residues: CASSLSTGATYEQYF. CDR3 DNA sequence: TGTGCCAGCAGTCTCTCGACAGGGGCGACCTACGAGCAGTACTTC.